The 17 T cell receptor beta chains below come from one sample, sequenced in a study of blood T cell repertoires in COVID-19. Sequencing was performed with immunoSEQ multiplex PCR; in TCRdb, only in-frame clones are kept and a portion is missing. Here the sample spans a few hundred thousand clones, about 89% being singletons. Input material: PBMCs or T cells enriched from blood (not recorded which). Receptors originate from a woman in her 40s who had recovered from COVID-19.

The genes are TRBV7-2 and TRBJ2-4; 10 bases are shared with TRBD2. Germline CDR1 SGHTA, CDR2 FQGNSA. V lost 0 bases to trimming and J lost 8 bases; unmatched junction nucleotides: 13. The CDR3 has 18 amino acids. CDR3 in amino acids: CASSLAGASGRKRDIQYF. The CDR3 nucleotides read TGTGCCAGCAGCTTAGCAGGGGCTAGCGGGAGAAAGAGGGACATTCAGTACTTC.

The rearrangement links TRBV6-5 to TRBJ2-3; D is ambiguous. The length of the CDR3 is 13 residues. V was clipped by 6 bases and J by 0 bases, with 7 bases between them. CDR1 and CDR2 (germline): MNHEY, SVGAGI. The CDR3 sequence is CASSPFSTDTQYF. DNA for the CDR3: TGTGCCAGCAGCCCCTTTAGCACAGATACGCAGTATTTT.

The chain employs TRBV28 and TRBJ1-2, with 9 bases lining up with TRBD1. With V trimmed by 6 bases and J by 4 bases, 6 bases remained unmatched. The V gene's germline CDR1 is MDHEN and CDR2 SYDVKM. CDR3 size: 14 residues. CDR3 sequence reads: CASRGTGHIYGYTF. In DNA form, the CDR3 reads TGTGCCAGCAGAGGGACAGGGCACATCTATGGCTACACCTTC.

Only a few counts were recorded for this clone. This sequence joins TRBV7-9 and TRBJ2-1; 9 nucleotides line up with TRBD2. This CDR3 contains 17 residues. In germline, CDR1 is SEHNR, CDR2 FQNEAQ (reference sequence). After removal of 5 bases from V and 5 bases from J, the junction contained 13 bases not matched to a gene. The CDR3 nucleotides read TGTGCCAGCAGCCCACCATTCCGACTAGCGGTAAACAATGAGCAGTTCTTC. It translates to CASSPPFRLAVNNEQFF. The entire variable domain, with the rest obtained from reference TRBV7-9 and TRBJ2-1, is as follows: DTGVSQNPRHKITKRGQNVTFRCDPISEHNRLYWYRQTLGQGPEFLTYFQNEAQLEKSRLLSDRFSAERPKGSFSTLEIQRTEQGDSAMYLCASSPPFRLAVNNEQFFGPGTRLTVL.

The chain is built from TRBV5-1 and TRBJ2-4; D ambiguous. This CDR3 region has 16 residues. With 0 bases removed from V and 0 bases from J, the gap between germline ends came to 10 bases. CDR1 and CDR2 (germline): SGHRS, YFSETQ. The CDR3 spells CASSLGRQVAKNIQYF. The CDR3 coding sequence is TGCGCCAGCAGCTTGGGAAGGCAGGTAGCCAAAAACATTCAGTACTTC.

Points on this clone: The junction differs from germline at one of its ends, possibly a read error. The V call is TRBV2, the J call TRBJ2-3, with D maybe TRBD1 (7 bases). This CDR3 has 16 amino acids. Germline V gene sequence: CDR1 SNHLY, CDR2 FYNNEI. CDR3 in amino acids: CASSQAQGGSTDTQYF. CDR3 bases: TGTGCCAGCAGTCAAGCTCAGGGGGGCAGCACAGATACGCAGTATTTT.

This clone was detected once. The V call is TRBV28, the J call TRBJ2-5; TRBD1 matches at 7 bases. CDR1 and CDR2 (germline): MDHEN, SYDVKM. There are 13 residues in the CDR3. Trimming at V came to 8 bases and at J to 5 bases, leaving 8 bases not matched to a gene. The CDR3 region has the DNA TGTGCCAGCGAAGGGGGCGCATATGAGACCCAGTACTTC. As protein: CASEGGAYETQYF. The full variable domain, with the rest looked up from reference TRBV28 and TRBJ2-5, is DVKVTQSSRYLVKRTGEKVFLECVQDMDHENMFWYRQDPGLGLRLIYFSYDVKMKEKGDIPEGYSVSREKKERFSLILESASTNQTSMYLCASEGGAYETQYFGPGTRLLVL.

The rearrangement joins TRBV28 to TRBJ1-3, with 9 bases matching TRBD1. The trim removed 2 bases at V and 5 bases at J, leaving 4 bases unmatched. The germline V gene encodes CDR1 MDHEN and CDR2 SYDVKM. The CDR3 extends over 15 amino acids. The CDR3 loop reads CASSLGTGNRNTIYF. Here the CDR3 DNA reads TGTGCCAGCAGTTTAGGGACAGGGAACCGAAACACCATATATTTT.

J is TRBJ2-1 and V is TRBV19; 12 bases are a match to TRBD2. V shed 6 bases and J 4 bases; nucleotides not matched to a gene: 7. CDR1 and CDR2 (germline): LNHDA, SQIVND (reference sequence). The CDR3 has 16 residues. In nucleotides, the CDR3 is TGTGCCAGTAGACGACAGCTAGCGGGGGGGTACAATGAGCAGTTCTTC. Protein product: CASRRQLAGGYNEQFF.

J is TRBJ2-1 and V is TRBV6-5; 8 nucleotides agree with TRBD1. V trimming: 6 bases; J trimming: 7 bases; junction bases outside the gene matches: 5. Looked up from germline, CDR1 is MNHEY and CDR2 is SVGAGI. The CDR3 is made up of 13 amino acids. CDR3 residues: CASSSDRVNEQFF. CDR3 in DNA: TGTGCCAGCAGCTCGGACAGGGTGAATGAGCAGTTCTTC.

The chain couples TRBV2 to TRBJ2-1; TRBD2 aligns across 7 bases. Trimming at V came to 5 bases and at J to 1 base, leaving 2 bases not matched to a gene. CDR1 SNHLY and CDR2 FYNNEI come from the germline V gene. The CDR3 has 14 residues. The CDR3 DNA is TGTGCCAGCAGTACGGGACTATCCTACAATGAGCAGTTCTTC. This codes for CASSTGLSYNEQFF.

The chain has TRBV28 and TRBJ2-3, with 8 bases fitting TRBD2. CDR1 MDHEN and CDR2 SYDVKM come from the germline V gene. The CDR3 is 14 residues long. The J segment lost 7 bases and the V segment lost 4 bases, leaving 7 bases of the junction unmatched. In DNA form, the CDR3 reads TGTGCCAGCAGTTCCAGCGGGGGTTTATATACGCAGTATTTT. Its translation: CASSSSGGLYTQYF.

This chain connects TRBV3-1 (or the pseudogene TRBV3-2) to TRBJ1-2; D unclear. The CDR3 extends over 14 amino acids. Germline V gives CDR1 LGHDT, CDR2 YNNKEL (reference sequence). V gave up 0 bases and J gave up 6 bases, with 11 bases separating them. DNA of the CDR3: TGTGCCAGCAGCCAAGATCTCAGAGGAAATGGCTACACCTTC. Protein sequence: CASSQDLRGNGYTF.

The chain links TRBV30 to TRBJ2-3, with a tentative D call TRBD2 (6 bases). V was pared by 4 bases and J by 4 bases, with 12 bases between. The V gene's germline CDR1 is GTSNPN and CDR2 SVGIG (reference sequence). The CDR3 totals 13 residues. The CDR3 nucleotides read TGTGCCTGGAACCCGGGAGAGGCAGATACGCAGTATTTT. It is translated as CAWNPGEADTQYF.

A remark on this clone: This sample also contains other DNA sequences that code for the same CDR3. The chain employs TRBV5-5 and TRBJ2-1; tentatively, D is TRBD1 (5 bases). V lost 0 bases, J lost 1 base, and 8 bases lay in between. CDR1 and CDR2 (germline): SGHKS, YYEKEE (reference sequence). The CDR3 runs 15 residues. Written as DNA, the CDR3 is TGTGCCAGCAGCTTGGGGGCAGGGTCCTACAATGAGCAGTTCTTC. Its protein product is CASSLGAGSYNEQFF.

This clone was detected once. The CDR3 protein is CASSPDRVGTEAFF. CDR3 in DNA: TGTGCCAGCAGCCCGGACAGGGTGGGCACTGAAGCTTTCTTT. The rearrangement uses TRBV11-3 and TRBJ1-1; 8 bases are a match to TRBD1. This CDR3 comprises 14 residues. Germline values: CDR1 SGHNT, CDR2 YENEEA. V shed 5 bases, J shed 4 bases, and the junction held 6 bases outside the gene matches.

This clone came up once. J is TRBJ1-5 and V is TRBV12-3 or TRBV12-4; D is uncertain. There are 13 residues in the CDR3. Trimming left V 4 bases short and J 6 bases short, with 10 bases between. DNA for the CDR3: TGTGCCAGCAGTTCGGAGGTTGGTCAGCCCCAGCATTTT. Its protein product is CASSSEVGQPQHF.